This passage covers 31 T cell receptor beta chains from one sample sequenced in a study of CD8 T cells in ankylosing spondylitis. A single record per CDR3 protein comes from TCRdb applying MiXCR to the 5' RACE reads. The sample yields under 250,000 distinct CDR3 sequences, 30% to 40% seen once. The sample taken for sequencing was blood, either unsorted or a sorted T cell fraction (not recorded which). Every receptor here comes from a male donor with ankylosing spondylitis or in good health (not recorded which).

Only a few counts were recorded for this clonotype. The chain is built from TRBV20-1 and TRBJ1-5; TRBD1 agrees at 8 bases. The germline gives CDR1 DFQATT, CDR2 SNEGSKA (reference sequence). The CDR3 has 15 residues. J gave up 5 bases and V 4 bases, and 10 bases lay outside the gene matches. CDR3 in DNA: TGCAGTGCTACCGGAGACAGGGGTTTTGATCAGCCCCAGCATTTT. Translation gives CSATGDRGFDQPQHF.

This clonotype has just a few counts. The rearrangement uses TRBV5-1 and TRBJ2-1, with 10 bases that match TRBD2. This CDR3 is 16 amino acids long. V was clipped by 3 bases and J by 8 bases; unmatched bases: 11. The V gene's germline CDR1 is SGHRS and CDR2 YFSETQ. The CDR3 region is CASSYLFERGGDEQFF. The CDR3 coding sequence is TGCGCCAGCAGCTACCTATTCGAGCGGGGGGGGGATGAGCAGTTCTTC.

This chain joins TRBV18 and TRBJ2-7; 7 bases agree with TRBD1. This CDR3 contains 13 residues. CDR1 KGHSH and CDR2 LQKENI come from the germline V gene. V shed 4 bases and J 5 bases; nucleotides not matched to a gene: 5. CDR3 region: CASSRGQLDEQYF. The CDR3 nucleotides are TGTGCCAGCTCACGGGGACAGCTGGACGAGCAGTACTTC.

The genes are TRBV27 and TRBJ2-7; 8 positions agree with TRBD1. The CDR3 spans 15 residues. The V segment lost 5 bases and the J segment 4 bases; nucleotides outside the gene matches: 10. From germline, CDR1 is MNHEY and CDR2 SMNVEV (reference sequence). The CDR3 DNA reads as TGTGCCAGCAGTCTTACAGGGGGTTCTTATTACGAGCAGTACTTC. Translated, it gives CASSLTGGSYYEQYF.

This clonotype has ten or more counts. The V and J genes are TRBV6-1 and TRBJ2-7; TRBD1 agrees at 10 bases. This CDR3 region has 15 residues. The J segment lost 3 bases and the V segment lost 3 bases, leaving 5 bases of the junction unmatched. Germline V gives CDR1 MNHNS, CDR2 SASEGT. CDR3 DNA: TGTGCCAGCAGTGACCGGACAGGGGGAAGCTACGAGCAGTACTTC. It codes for CASSDRTGGSYEQYF.

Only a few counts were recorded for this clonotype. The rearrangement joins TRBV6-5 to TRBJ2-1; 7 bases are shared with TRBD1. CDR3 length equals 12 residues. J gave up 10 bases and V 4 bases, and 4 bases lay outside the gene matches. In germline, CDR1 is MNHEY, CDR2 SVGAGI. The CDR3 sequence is CASSLTTGEQFF. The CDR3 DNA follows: TGTGCCAGCAGTTTGACGACAGGGGAGCAGTTCTTC.

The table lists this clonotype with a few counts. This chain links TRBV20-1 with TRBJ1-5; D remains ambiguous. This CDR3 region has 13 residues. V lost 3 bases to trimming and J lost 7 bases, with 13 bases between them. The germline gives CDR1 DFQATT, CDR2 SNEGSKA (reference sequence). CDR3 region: CSARGPDGQPQHF. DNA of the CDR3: TGCAGTGCTAGGGGCCCCGACGGACAGCCCCAGCATTTT.

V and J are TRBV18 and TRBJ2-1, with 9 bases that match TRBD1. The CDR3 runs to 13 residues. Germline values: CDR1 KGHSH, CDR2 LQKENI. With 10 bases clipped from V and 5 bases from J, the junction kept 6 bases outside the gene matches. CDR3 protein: CATTGGRDNEQFF. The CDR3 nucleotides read TGTGCCACCACAGGGGGCAGGGACAATGAGCAGTTCTTC.

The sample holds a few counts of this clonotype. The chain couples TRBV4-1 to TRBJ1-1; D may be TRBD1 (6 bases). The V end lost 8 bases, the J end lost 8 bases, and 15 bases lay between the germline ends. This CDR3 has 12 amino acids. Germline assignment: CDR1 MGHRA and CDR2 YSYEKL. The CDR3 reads CASSQRGAEAFF. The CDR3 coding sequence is TGCGCCAGCTCCCAACGGGGGGCAGAAGCTTTCTTT.

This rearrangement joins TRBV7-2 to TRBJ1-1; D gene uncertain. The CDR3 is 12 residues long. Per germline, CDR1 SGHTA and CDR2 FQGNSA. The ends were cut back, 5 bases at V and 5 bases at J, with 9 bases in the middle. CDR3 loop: CASSLRWTEAFF. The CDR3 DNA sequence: TGTGCCAGCAGCCTGCGTTGGACTGAAGCTTTCTTT.

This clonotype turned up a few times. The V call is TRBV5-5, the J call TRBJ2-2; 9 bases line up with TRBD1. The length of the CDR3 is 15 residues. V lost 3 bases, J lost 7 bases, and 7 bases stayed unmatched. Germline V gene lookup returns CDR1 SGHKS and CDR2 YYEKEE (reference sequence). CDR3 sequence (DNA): TGTGCCAGCAGCTACGGGACAGGGTCGGGCGGGGAGCTGTTTTTT. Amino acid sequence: CASSYGTGSGGELFF. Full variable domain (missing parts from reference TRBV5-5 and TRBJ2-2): DAGVTQSPTHLIKTRGQQVTLRCSPISGHKSVSWYQQVLGQGPQFIFQYYEKEERGRGNFPDRFSARQFPNYSSELNVNALLLGDSALYLCASSYGTGSGGELFFGEGSRLTVL.

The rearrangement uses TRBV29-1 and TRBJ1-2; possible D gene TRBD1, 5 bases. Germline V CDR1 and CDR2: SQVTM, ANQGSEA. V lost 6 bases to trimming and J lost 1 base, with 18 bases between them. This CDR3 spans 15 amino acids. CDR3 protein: CSVTIRDGRNYGYTF. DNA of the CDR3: TGCAGCGTGACGATCCGGGACGGACGTAACTATGGCTACACCTTC. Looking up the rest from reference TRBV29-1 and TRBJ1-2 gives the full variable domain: SAVISQKPSRDICQRGTSLTIQCQVDSQVTMMFWYRQQPGQSLTLIATANQGSEATYESGFVIDKFPISRPNLTFSTLTVSNMSPEDSSIYLCSVTIRDGRNYGYTFGSGTRLTVV.

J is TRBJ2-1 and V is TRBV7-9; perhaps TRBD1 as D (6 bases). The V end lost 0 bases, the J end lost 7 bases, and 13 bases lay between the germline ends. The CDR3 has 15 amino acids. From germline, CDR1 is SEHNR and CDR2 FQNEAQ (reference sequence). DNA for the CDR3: TGTGCCAGCAGCTTAGCGTGGGGGCCGGGAAATGAGCAGTTCTTC. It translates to CASSLAWGPGNEQFF. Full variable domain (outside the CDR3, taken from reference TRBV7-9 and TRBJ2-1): DTGVSQNPRHKITKRGQNVTFRCDPISEHNRLYWYRQTLGQGPEFLTYFQNEAQLEKSRLLSDRFSAERPKGSFSTLEIQRTEQGDSAMYLCASSLAWGPGNEQFFGPGTRLTVL.

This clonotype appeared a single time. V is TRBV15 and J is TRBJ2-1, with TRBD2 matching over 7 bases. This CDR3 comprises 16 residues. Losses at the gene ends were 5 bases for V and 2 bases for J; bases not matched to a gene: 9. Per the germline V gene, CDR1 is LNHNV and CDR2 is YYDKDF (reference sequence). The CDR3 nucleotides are TGTGCCACCAGCGGAATCCCGGGACTACCCTACAATGAGCAGTTCTTC. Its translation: CATSGIPGLPYNEQFF.

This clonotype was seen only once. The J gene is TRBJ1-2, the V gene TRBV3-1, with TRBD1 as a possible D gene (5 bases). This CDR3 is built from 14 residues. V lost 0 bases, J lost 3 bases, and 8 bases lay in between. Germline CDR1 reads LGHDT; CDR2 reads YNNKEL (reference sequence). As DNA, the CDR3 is TGTGCCAGCAGCCAAGACCAGGGAGACTATGGCTACACCTTC. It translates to CASSQDQGDYGYTF.

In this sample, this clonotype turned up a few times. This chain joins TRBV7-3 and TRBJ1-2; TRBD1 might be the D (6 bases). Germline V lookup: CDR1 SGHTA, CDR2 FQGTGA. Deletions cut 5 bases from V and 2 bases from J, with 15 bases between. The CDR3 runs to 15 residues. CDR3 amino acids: CASSPTGGANYGYTF. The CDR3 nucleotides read TGTGCCAGCAGCCCGACCGGGGGGGCCAACTATGGCTACACCTTC.

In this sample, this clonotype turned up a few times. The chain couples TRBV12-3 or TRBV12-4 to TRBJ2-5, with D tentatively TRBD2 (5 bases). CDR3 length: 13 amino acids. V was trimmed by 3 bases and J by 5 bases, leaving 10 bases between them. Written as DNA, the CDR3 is TGTGCCAGCAGTTTTTCTCGAGGGGAGACCCAGTACTTC. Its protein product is CASSFSRGETQYF.

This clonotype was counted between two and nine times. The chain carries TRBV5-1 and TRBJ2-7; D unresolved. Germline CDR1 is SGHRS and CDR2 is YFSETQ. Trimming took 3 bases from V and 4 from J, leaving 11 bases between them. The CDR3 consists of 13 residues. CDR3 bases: TGCGCCAGCAGCTCGGACCCCCAGTACGAGCAGTACTTC. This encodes CASSSDPQYEQYF. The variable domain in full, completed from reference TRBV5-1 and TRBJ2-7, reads KAGVTQTPRYLIKTRGQQVTLSCSPISGHRSVSWYQQTPGQGLQFLFEYFSETQRNKGNFPGRFSGRQFSNSRSEMNVSTLELGDSALYLCASSSDPQYEQYFGPGTRLTVT.

For the CDR3, the DNA is TGCAGCGTTGAGGGTCCTAGGGCAGATACGCAGTATTTT. This gives the protein CSVEGPRADTQYF. The chain links TRBV29-1 to TRBJ2-3; D gene unclear. Germline V lookup: CDR1 SQVTM, CDR2 ANQGSEA. V lost 3 bases to trimming and J lost 4 bases, with 11 bases between them. The CDR3 has 13 residues.

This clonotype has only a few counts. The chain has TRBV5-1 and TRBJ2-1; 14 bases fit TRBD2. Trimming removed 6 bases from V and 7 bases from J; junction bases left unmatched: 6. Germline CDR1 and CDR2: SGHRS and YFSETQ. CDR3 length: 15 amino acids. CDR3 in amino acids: CASIPTSGGANEQFF. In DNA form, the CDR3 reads TGCGCCAGCATCCCGACTAGCGGGGGGGCAAATGAGCAGTTCTTC.

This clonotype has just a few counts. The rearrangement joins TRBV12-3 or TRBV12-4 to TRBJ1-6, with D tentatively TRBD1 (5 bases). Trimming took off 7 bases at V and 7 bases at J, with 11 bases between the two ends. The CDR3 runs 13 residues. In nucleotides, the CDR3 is TGTGCCAGCACCTCGGGGCTAAATTCACCCCTCCACTTT. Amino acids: CASTSGLNSPLHF.

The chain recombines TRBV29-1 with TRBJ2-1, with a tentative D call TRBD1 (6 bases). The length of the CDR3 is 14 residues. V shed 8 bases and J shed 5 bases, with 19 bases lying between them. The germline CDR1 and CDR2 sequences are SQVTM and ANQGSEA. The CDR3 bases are TGCAGCCCGCCCGGGGCAGGGGCTGACAATGAGCAGTTCTTC. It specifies CSPPGAGADNEQFF.

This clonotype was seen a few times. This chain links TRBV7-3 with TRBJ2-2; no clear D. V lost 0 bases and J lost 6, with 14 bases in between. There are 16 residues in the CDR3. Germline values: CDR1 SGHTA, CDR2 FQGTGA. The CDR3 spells CASSLTRPRRPGELFF. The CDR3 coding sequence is TGTGCCAGCAGCTTAACCAGACCCAGGCGACCCGGGGAGCTGTTTTTT.

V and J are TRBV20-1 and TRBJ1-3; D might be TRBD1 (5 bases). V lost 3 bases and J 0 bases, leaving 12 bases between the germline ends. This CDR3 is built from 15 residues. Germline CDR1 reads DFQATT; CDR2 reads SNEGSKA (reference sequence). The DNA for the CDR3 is TGCAGTGCTAGTCAGGACAACTTCTCTGGAAACACCATATATTTT. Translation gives CSASQDNFSGNTIYF.

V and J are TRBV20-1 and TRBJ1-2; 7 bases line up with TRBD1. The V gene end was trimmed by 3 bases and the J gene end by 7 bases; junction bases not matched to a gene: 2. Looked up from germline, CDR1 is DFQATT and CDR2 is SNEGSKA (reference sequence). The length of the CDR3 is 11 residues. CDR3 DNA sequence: TGCAGTGCTAGGACAGGGTTTGGCTACACCTTC. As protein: CSARTGFGYTF.

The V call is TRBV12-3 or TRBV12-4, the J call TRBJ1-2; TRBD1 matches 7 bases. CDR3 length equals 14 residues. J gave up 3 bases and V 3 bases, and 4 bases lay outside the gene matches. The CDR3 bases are TGTGCCAGCAGTTTCGGACAGGCTTACTATGGCTACACCTTC. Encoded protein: CASSFGQAYYGYTF.

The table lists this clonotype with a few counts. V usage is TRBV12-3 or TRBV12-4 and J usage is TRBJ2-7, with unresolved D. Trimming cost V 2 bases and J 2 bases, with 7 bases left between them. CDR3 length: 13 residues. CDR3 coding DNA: TGTGCCAGCAGTTTAACAGTAACCTACGAGCAGTACTTC. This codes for CASSLTVTYEQYF.

CDR3 residues: CSAISGGSYEQYF. CDR3 DNA sequence: TGCAGTGCTATAAGCGGGGGGTCCTACGAGCAGTACTTC. The V and J genes are TRBV20-1 and TRBJ2-7; 9 bases agree with TRBD2. Germline CDR1 and CDR2: DFQATT and SNEGSKA (reference sequence). The CDR3 has 13 amino acids. The trim removed 4 bases at V and 1 base at J, leaving 2 bases unmatched.

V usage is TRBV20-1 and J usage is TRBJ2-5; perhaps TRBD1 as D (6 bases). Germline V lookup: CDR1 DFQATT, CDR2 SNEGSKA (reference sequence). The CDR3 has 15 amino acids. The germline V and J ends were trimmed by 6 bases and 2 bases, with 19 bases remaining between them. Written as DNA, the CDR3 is TGCAGTGCGAAAGCTCCTACAGGGTCTCAAGAGACCCAGTACTTC. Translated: CSAKAPTGSQETQYF.

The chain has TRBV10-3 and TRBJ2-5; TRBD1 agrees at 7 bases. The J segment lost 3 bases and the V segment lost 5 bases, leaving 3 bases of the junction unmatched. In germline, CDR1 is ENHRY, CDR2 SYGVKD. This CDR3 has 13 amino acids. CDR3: CAISLDREETQYF. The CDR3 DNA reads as TGTGCCATCAGTCTAGACAGGGAAGAGACCCAGTACTTC.

The CDR3 DNA reads TGTGCCAGCAGCCCGGGGACTAGGGTAGGAGAGACCCAGTACTTC. Its protein is CASSPGTRVGETQYF. V usage is TRBV11-2 and J usage is TRBJ2-5; 8 bases align to TRBD2. The CDR3 sequence is 15 residues long. Trimming cost V 5 bases and J 4 bases; bases outside gene matches: 9. Germline CDR1 and CDR2: SGHAT and FQNNGV.